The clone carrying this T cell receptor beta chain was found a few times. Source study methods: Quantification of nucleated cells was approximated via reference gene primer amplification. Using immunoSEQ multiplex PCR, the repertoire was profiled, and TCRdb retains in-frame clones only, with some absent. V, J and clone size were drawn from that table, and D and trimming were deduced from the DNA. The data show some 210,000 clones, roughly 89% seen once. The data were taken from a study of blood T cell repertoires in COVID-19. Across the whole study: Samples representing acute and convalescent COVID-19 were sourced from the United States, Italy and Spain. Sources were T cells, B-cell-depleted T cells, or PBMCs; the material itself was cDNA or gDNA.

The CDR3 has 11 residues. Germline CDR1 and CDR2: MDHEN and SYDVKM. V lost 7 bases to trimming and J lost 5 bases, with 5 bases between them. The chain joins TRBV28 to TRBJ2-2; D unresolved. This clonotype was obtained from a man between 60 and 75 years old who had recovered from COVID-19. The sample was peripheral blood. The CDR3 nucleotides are TGTGCCAGCAAGAGAACCGGGGAGCTGTTTTTT. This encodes CASKRTGELFF.